Sequencing of this TCR beta chain was carried out in a study of T-cell memory formation after mild COVID-19. TCRdb processed the 5' RACE reads anew with MiXCR; each CDR3 protein has one entry. The table has 530,000 or so distinct CDR3 sequences, about 18% seen once. The sequenced sample was PBMCs or a T cell subset sorted from them (not recorded which). The TCR was taken from an adult woman who had mild COVID-19 (a few samples of this study predate the infection). Cell type and time point are not known.

The CDR3, as DNA: TGTGCCAGCAGCGAGGGCGGGGGTGGCACAGATACGCAGTATTTT. As protein: CASSEGGGGTDTQYF. The V and J genes are TRBV9 and TRBJ2-3; 7 positions agree with TRBD2. Germline CDR1 SGDLS, CDR2 YYNGEE. The J segment lost 1 base and the V segment lost 3 bases, leaving 5 bases of the junction unmatched. CDR3 length: 15 amino acids.